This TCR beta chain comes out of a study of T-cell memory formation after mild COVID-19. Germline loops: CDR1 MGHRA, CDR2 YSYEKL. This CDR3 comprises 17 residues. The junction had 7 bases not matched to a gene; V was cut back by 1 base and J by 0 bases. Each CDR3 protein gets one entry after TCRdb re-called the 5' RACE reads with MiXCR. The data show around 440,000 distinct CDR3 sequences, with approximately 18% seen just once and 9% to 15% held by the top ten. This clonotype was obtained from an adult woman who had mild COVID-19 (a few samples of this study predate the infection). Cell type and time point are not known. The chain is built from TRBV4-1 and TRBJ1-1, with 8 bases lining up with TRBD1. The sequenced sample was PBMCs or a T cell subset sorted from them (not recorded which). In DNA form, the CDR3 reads TGCGCCAGCAGCCAAGCTGGACAGGGAAGGTTGAACACTGAAGCTTTCTTT. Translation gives CASSQAGQGRLNTEAFF.